Below, 23 T cell receptor beta chains from the same sample are listed, as sequenced in a study of blood T cells in healthy people across ages. With a J-beta primer mix and a sample-barcoded 5' primer, a second PCR ran about 7 to 11 cycles. Each CDR3 protein gets one entry after TCRdb re-called the 5' RACE reads with MiXCR. The table records over 1,300,000 distinct CDR3 sequences, around 59% of them present only once. Specimen: blood. The receptors derive from a young man in good health.

This clonotype was observed a few times. The chain combines TRBV27 with TRBJ2-7; D is ambiguous. Trimming pared 8 bases from V and 5 bases from J, leaving 22 bases between. This CDR3 contains 15 residues. From germline, CDR1 is MNHEY and CDR2 SMNVEV (reference sequence). This CDR3 is CASGSIVPSVHEQYF. CDR3 bases: TGTGCCAGCGGCTCTATAGTCCCCAGTGTCCACGAGCAGTACTTC.

This clonotype has just a few counts. The V call is TRBV12-3 or TRBV12-4, the J call TRBJ2-5; 7 bases match TRBD1. The CDR3 sequence is 15 residues long. V dropped 6 bases and J dropped 2; count of bases not matched to a gene: 9. The CDR3 nucleotides are TGTGCCAGCAGAATAGGACAGGCCCCGCAAGAGACCCAGTACTTC. This codes for CASRIGQAPQETQYF.

V and J are TRBV15 and TRBJ2-3; D gene ambiguous. V was clipped by 0 bases and J by 2 bases, with 12 bases between them. The CDR3 is made up of 16 amino acids. In germline, CDR1 is LNHNV, CDR2 YYDKDF (reference sequence). The CDR3 is CATSRDLGPNTDTQYF. Written as DNA, the CDR3 is TGTGCCACCAGCAGAGATTTAGGTCCCAACACAGATACGCAGTATTTT.

The table lists this clonotype with a count of one. V is TRBV29-1 and J is TRBJ2-3; unclear D gene. CDR3 size: 14 residues. Trimming pared 4 bases from V and 2 bases from J, leaving 13 bases between. The germline gives CDR1 SQVTM, CDR2 ANQGSEA. The CDR3 protein is CSVVAASVTDTQYF. CDR3 bases: TGCAGCGTTGTGGCGGCCAGTGTCACAGATACGCAGTATTTT.

This clonotype has more than one count but fewer than ten. The rearrangement links TRBV6-1 to TRBJ1-2; TRBD1 might be the D (5 bases). The CDR3 length is 15 residues. V gave up 2 bases and J gave up 4 bases, with 14 bases separating them. From germline, CDR1 is MNHNS and CDR2 SASEGT. DNA for the CDR3: TGTGCCAGCAGTGAATACCGGGGTCAGGGCTATGGCTACACCTTC. Translating it yields CASSEYRGQGYGYTF.

Notes on this clonotype: One end of the junction varies from germline; a read error may be responsible. The chain has TRBV7-9 and TRBJ2-1, with 9 bases fitting TRBD1. The CDR3 sequence is 15 residues long. CDR1 is SEHNR, CDR2 FQNEAQ, per germline (reference sequence). The CDR3 region has the DNA TGTACCAGCAGCTTTCTACAGGGGGCGAGCAATGAGCAGTTCTTC. The encoded protein is CTSSFLQGASNEQFF.

The rearrangement links TRBV27 to TRBJ2-1; 7 nucleotides agree with TRBD1. The germline gives CDR1 MNHEY, CDR2 SMNVEV (reference sequence). This CDR3 contains 13 residues. V lost 7 bases to trimming and J lost 8 bases; unmatched junction nucleotides: 8. As DNA, the CDR3 is TGTGCCAGCAACCTACAGGGGCGGGATGAGCAGTTCTTC. Amino acids: CASNLQGRDEQFF.

The chain uses TRBV29-1 and TRBJ1-2; TRBD1 agrees at 10 bases. The CDR3 is made up of 13 amino acids. V dropped 3 bases and J dropped 6; count of bases not matched to a gene: 4. The germline CDR1 and CDR2 sequences are SQVTM and ANQGSEA. The CDR3 is CSVETGTGDGYTF. The CDR3 DNA reads as TGCAGCGTTGAGACCGGGACAGGGGATGGCTACACCTTC.

This rearrangement joins TRBV7-6 to TRBJ2-7; D tentatively fits TRBD1 or TRBD2 (5 bases each). Germline V gene sequence: CDR1 SGHVS, CDR2 FNYEAQ. The CDR3 sequence is 14 residues long. V was trimmed by 5 bases and J by 4 bases, leaving 15 bases between them. CDR3 DNA: TGTGCCAGCAGCGTCCGGGACGGTTTATACGAGCAGTACTTC. Its translation is CASSVRDGLYEQYF.

This clonotype occurred a few times. The genes are TRBV3-1 and TRBJ2-5; no firm D call. The J call may be wrong; the DNA end is better matched by TRBJ2-7. Germline values: CDR1 LGHDT, CDR2 YNNKEL (reference sequence). The CDR3 loop spans 13 amino acids. CDR3 amino acids: CASSQDLVHEQYF. The DNA of the CDR3 is TGTGCCAGCAGCCAAGATCTCGTCCACGAGCAGTACTTC.

This sequence joins TRBV20-1 and TRBJ2-3; D is possibly TRBD2 (6 bases). V lost 0 bases and J 6 bases, leaving 16 bases between the germline ends. Germline values: CDR1 DFQATT, CDR2 SNEGSKA (reference sequence). There are 15 residues in the CDR3. CDR3 bases: TGCAGTGCTAGAGATCGAACTAGCAATTATGATACGCAGTATTTT. Encoded protein: CSARDRTSNYDTQYF.

The rearrangement links TRBV4-3 to TRBJ2-1; the D gene could be TRBD1 or TRBD2 (5 bases each). With 0 bases removed from V and 3 bases from J, the gap between germline ends came to 9 bases. The CDR3 covers 15 residues. CDR1 is LGHNA and CDR2 is YSLEER in the germline V gene. The CDR3 bases are TGCGCCAGCAGCCAAGAGTTGGGGGACTACAATGAGCAGTTCTTC. Residues: CASSQELGDYNEQFF.

The gene calls are TRBV21-1 and TRBJ2-5; TRBD1 was called by the table and not checked on the DNA. TRBV21-1 is a recognized pseudogene. The CDR3 extends over 15 amino acids. The CDR3 nucleotides read TGTGCCAGCAGCACCCCTGGGGCATACCAAGAGACCCAGTACTTC. Its translation is CASSTPGAYQETQYF.

The gene calls are TRBV4-1 and TRBJ1-1; D is perhaps TRBD1 (6 bases). Deletions cut 1 base from V and 4 bases from J, with 13 bases between. The germline V gene has CDR1 MGHRA and CDR2 YSYEKL. The CDR3 is 15 amino acids. CDR3 protein: CASSQVEGGRTEAFF. CDR3 in DNA: TGCGCCAGCAGCCAAGTAGAAGGGGGACGCACTGAAGCTTTCTTT.

This clonotype has more than one count but fewer than ten. CDR3 nucleotides: TGTGCCAGCAGTTTCAGACTGGGGCCCACAGATACGCAGTATTTT. This encodes CASSFRLGPTDTQYF. The chain has TRBV6-5 and TRBJ2-3; maybe TRBD1 (5 bases). Per the germline V gene, CDR1 is MNHEY and CDR2 is SVGAGI. The CDR3 contains 15 residues. The V gene lost 4 bases and the J gene lost 2 bases, with 13 bases spanning the gap.

This clonotype was seen a single time. The genes are TRBV28 and TRBJ2-7; 10 nucleotides line up with TRBD2. V lost 3 bases, J lost 4 bases, and 24 bases stayed unmatched. Germline V gene data show CDR1 as MDHEN and CDR2 as SYDVKM. The CDR3 is made up of 21 amino acids. Written as DNA, the CDR3 is TGTGCCAGCAGTTTTGATCCCAAGCCCAGCGGGAGGGCCCTTTTCCGTTACGAGCAGTACTTC. It translates to CASSFDPKPSGRALFRYEQYF.

The chain couples TRBV20-1 to TRBJ2-3; no firm D call. Trimming removed 6 bases at V and 0 bases at J, with 10 bases between. CDR3 size: 13 residues. The germline CDR1 and CDR2 sequences are DFQATT and SNEGSKA (reference sequence). CDR3 bases: TGCAGTGCCCTCGGACCTAGCACAGATACGCAGTATTTT. It is translated as CSALGPSTDTQYF.

The chain couples TRBV6-1 to TRBJ2-3, with 7 positions matching TRBD1. The CDR3 consists of 13 residues. Germline V lookup: CDR1 MNHNS, CDR2 SASEGT. V dropped 9 bases and J dropped 4; count of bases not matched to a gene: 7. For the CDR3, the DNA is TGTGCCAGTGACAGGGCTCTCGCAGATACGCAGTATTTT. Its protein is CASDRALADTQYF.

The chain carries TRBV7-2 and TRBJ2-5; 8 bases are a match to TRBD2. The junction had 9 bases not matched to a gene; V was cut back by 7 bases and J by 2 bases. CDR1 and CDR2 (germline): SGHTA, FQGNSA. The length of the CDR3 is 15 residues. The CDR3 is CASNREGLPQETQYF. CDR3 sequence (DNA): TGTGCCAGCAACCGGGAGGGGCTACCTCAAGAGACCCAGTACTTC.

The chain couples TRBV6-5 to TRBJ1-2; no reliable D call. The CDR3 is 14 residues long. Trimming stripped 5 bases from V and 0 bases from J, with 10 bases between. Germline V gene sequence: CDR1 MNHEY, CDR2 SVGAGI. The CDR3 bases are TGTGCCAGCAGTGGGTGGGGAGCTAACTATGGCTACACCTTC. Amino acids: CASSGWGANYGYTF.

V gene TRBV25-1 combines with J gene TRBJ1-5; D is perhaps TRBD1 (5 bases). Germline CDR1 is MGHDK and CDR2 is SYGVNS. The CDR3 consists of 17 residues. V lost 3 bases, J lost 2 bases, and 17 bases lay in between. The chain's CDR3 is CASSESGQSIGNQPQHF. In nucleotides, the CDR3 is TGTGCCAGCAGTGAGTCAGGGCAGAGTATAGGCAATCAGCCCCAGCATTTT.

The rearrangement links TRBV18 to TRBJ2-5, with 7 bases aligning to TRBD2. The CDR3 is made up of 14 amino acids. Trimming at V came to 2 bases and at J to 4 bases, leaving 4 bases not matched to a gene. Germline V CDR1 and CDR2: KGHSH, LQKENI. In DNA, the CDR3 is TGTGCCAGCTCACCAGGACCGGGGGGAGAGACCCAGTACTTC. This gives the protein CASSPGPGGETQYF.

V is TRBV4-2 and J is TRBJ2-5; maybe TRBD1 (6 bases). The germline gives CDR1 LGHNA, CDR2 YNFKEQ. The CDR3 runs to 15 residues. Trimming pared 0 bases from V and 1 base from J, leaving 9 bases between. The CDR3: CASSQETGSQETQYF. The CDR3 DNA is TGTGCCAGCAGCCAAGAGACAGGTTCCCAAGAGACCCAGTACTTC.